Presented here are 13 T cell receptor beta chains from one specimen sequenced in a study of cytomegalovirus exposure and HLA in healthy donors. The PCR was carried out with 60 Vbeta primers and 13 Jbeta primers. Clones were read by immunoSEQ multiplex PCR, and TCRdb kept only the in-frame ones, dropping some. The sample lists 150,000 or so clones, 65% to 80% occurring once. Input material: PBMCs. Every receptor here comes from a man aged 35 to 55 in good health and CMV-seropositive.

The chain recombines TRBV6-5 with TRBJ2-7, with D possibly being TRBD1 (5 bases). The V and J ends lost 3 bases and 2 bases respectively, with 11 bases between them. From germline, CDR1 is MNHEY and CDR2 SVGAGI. The CDR3 consists of 14 residues. CDR3 bases: TGTGCCAGCAGTTATGCCGACAGCACCTACGAGCAGTACTTC. Translated, it gives CASSYADSTYEQYF.

The rearrangement links TRBV7-2 to TRBJ1-2, with D perhaps matching TRBD1 (6 bases). V lost 1 base and J 7 bases, leaving 19 bases between the germline ends. The V gene's germline CDR1 is SGHTA and CDR2 FQGNSA. This CDR3 contains 16 residues. The CDR3 coding sequence is TGTGCCAGCAGCTTAGTTTGGAATTCGGGGGGCGCTGGCTACACCTTC. Encoded protein: CASSLVWNSGGAGYTF.

This clone was counted only a few times. In DNA form, the CDR3 reads TGCGCCAGCAGTGAGTCGACAGGGGGCCGCGATACGCAGTATTTT. Translating gives CASSESTGGRDTQYF. This chain uses TRBV10-2 with TRBJ2-3; 10 bases fit TRBD1. From germline, CDR1 is WSHSY and CDR2 SAAADI. This CDR3 has 15 residues. V was clipped by 0 bases and J by 6 bases; unmatched bases: 3.

This rearrangement joins TRBV14 to TRBJ2-2, with D possibly TRBD2 on 6 matching bases. V lost 4 bases and J lost 7, with 13 bases in between. CDR3 length: 14 amino acids. Germline CDR1 SGHDN, CDR2 FVKESK. The CDR3 loop reads CASSLGGIVGELFF. The DNA for the CDR3 is TGTGCCAGCAGCCTCGGCGGGATAGTCGGGGAGCTGTTTTTT. Supplemented by reference TRBV14 and TRBJ2-2, the full variable domain reads EAGVTQFPSHSVIEKGQTVTLRCDPISGHDNLYWYRRVMGKEIKFLLHFVKESKQDESGMPNNRFLAERTGGTYSTLKVQPAELEDSGVYFCASSLGGIVGELFFGEGSRLTVL.

This chain uses TRBV6-5 with TRBJ1-2; D is undetermined. This CDR3 spans 14 amino acids. Per the germline V gene, CDR1 is MNHEY and CDR2 is SVGAGI. The V end lost 2 bases, the J end lost 7 bases, and 14 bases lay between the germline ends. The CDR3, as DNA: TGTGCCAGCAGTTACCTCCAAGGCGGTGTTGGCTACACCTTC. It translates to CASSYLQGGVGYTF.

This chain connects TRBV5-1 to TRBJ2-6, with 9 nucleotides matching TRBD1. Germline CDR1 SGHRS, CDR2 YFSETQ. The CDR3 extends over 20 amino acids. Trimming removed 2 bases from V and 0 bases from J; junction bases left unmatched: 12. This chain's CDR3 is CASSLVPGQGISSGANVLTF. CDR3 nucleotides: TGCGCCAGCAGCTTAGTCCCGGGACAGGGAATCAGCTCTGGGGCCAACGTCCTGACTTTC.

This chain connects TRBV15 to TRBJ1-2; TRBD1 agrees at 8 bases. Per germline, CDR1 LNHNV and CDR2 YYDKDF (reference sequence). The CDR3 sequence is 13 residues long. V dropped 3 bases and J dropped 3; count of bases not matched to a gene: 0. CDR3 bases: TGTGCCACCAGCAGGGGACAGGACTATGGCTACACCTTC. Translated: CATSRGQDYGYTF.

J is TRBJ1-2 and V is TRBV5-4; 7 nucleotides agree with TRBD1. CDR3 length: 15 residues. Germline V lookup: CDR1 SGHNT, CDR2 YYREEE (reference sequence). The V segment lost 3 bases and the J segment 7 bases; nucleotides outside the gene matches: 12. The CDR3 DNA reads TGTGCCAGCAGCTCCGCGCTAGGACAGGCCCCTGGCTACACCTTC. Amino acid sequence: CASSSALGQAPGYTF.

The chain employs TRBV7-9 and TRBJ1-1; TRBD1 might be the D (5 bases). The CDR3 has 13 amino acids. CDR1 and CDR2 (germline): SEHNR, FQNEAQ (reference sequence). The V end lost 5 bases, the J end lost 8 bases, and 15 bases lay between the germline ends. The CDR3 coding sequence is TGTGCCAGCAGCCAAGCCGGGGGTAGGGAAGCTTTCTTT. Translating gives CASSQAGGREAFF.

The chain employs TRBV4-1 and TRBJ2-7; a weak D match, TRBD2 (6 bases). The germline V gene encodes CDR1 MGHRA and CDR2 YSYEKL. With 1 base removed from V and 0 bases from J, the gap between germline ends came to 7 bases. This CDR3 comprises 14 residues. This chain's CDR3 is CASSQAGVSYEQYF. CDR3 coding DNA: TGCGCCAGCAGCCAAGCGGGAGTCTCCTACGAGCAGTACTTC.

The chain carries TRBV5-8 and TRBJ2-4; 7 bases align to TRBD1. Per the germline V gene, CDR1 is SGHTS and CDR2 is YDEGEE. Germline trimming cut 3 bases from V and 4 bases from J; bases unmatched to any gene: 10. This CDR3 region has 16 residues. The CDR3 protein is CASSWGQKDLKNIQYF. The DNA for the CDR3 is TGTGCCAGCAGCTGGGGACAGAAAGATTTAAAAAACATTCAGTACTTC.

The rearrangement joins TRBV29-1 to TRBJ2-7, with TRBD1 identical over 7 bases. V dropped 7 bases and J dropped 2; count of bases not matched to a gene: 8. Looked up from germline, CDR1 is SQVTM and CDR2 is ANQGSEA. The length of the CDR3 is 13 residues. CDR3: CSAGKTGPYEQYF. The CDR3 nucleotides read TGCAGCGCAGGAAAGACAGGGCCCTACGAGCAGTACTTC.

This clone was seen once. This CDR3 is also generated by other DNA sequences in the sample. V and J are TRBV29-1 and TRBJ2-3; D is possibly TRBD1 (6 bases). This CDR3 contains 12 residues. CDR1 and CDR2 from the germline V gene are SQVTM and ANQGSEA. Trimming left V 6 bases short and J 1 base short, with 8 bases between. Here the CDR3 reads CSVQGRTDTQYF. For the CDR3, the DNA is TGCAGCGTCCAGGGGCGCACAGATACGCAGTATTTT.